Presented here are 4 T cell receptor beta chains from one specimen sequenced in a study of T cell repertoires in cytomegalovirus infection. TCRdb used MiXCR to reprocess the reads, holding one entry per CDR3 protein. Here the sample spans roughly 720,000 distinct CDR3 sequences, less than 40% being singletons. Sequenced input: PBMCs. The receptors derive from a human donor in good health (CMV status not recorded). Some clones in this sample may be carry-over from other donors' samples.

A word on this clonotype: The final CDR3 position lacks the conserved phenylalanine or tryptophan, pointing to a likely read error. This chain connects TRBV7-9 to TRBJ2-1; 9 bases align to TRBD2. The CDR3 is made up of 15 amino acids. Germline CDR1 SEHNR, CDR2 FQNEAQ (reference sequence). The trim removed 1 base at V and 9 bases at J, leaving 7 bases unmatched. DNA of the CDR3: TGTGCCAGCAGCTTAGTGGCTAGCGGGAAGGGTGAGCAGTTCTTA. Residues: CASSLVASGKGEQFL.

This rearrangement joins TRBV19 to TRBJ2-2; 9 bases are a match to TRBD1. The CDR3 totals 13 residues. In germline, CDR1 is LNHDA, CDR2 SQIVND (reference sequence). Trimming at V came to 8 bases and at J to 8 bases, leaving 6 bases not matched to a gene. CDR3 region: CASAQGAYGELFF. The CDR3 nucleotides are TGTGCCAGTGCACAGGGGGCATATGGGGAGCTGTTTTTT. The full variable domain, rest sourced from reference TRBV19 and TRBJ2-2, is DGGITQSPKYLFRKEGQNVTLSCEQNLNHDAMYWYRQDPGQGLRLIYYSQIVNDFQKGDIAEGYSVSREKKESFPLTVTSAQKNPTAFYLCASAQGAYGELFFGEGSRLTVL.

The sample holds a few counts of this clonotype. The rearrangement joins TRBV7-9 to TRBJ2-5; TRBD2 aligns across 9 bases. The CDR3 runs 14 residues. Losses at the gene ends were 8 bases for V and 0 bases for J; bases not matched to a gene: 4. Germline loops: CDR1 SEHNR, CDR2 FQNEAQ (reference sequence). The CDR3 loop is CASPAGGNQETQYF. The CDR3 DNA reads TGTGCCAGCCCGGCGGGGGGGAACCAAGAGACCCAGTACTTC.

The CDR3 sequence is CASTPWAQSYNEQFF. For the CDR3, the DNA is TGTGCCAGCACTCCGTGGGCCCAATCCTACAATGAGCAGTTCTTC. This chain links TRBV7-8 with TRBJ2-1, with D unclear. The CDR3 runs 15 residues. Germline V gene sequence: CDR1 SGHVS, CDR2 FQNEAQ. Between the trimmed V and J ends, which lost 7 bases and 1 base, there was a span of 14 bases. Based on the CDR3 plus reference TRBV7-8 and TRBJ2-1, the full variable domain is GAGVSQSPRYKVAKRGQDVALRCDPISGHVSLFWYQQALGQGPEFLTYFQNEAQLDKSGLPSDRFFAERPEGSVSTLKIQRTQQEDSAVYLCASTPWAQSYNEQFFGPGTRLTVL.